This TCR beta chain was sequenced during a study of blood T cell repertoires in COVID-19. Study overall: Samples taken during acute and convalescent COVID-19 were collected in the United States, Italy and Spain.

The CDR3 spans 15 residues. Germline V gene sequence: CDR1 SEHNR, CDR2 FQNEAQ (reference sequence). V lost 5 bases, J lost 6 bases, and 20 bases lay in between. Methods used by the authors: Estimates of nucleated cell counts were drawn from the amplification of reference gene primers. TCRdb's table, derived via immunoSEQ multiplex PCR, lists solely in-frame clones and lacks some. Clone size and the V and J calls come from that table; the DNA yielded D and trimming. This table holds roughly 200,000 clones, 87% found once. V gene TRBV7-9 combines with J gene TRBJ2-7; the D gene is possibly TRBD2 (5 bases). The receptor was derived from a woman in her late teens or twenties who had recovered from COVID-19. Sequenced: peripheral blood. The CDR3 coding sequence is TGTGCCAGCAGCCCCGACACGGGGATTTGGTTCGAGCAGTACTTC. Translated: CASSPDTGIWFEQYF.